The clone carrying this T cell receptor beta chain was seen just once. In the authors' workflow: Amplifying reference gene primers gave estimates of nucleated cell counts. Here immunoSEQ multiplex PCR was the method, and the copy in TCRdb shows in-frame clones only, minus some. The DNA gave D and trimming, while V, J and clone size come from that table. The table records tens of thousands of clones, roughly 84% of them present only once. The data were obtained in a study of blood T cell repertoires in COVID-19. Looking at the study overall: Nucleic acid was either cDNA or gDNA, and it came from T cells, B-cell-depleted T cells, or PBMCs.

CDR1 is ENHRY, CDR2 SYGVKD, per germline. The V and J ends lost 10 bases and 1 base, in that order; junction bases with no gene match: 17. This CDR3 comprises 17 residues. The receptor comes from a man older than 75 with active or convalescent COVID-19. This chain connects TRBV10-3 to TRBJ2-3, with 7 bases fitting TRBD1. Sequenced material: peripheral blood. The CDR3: CATRPFTGARGTDTQYF. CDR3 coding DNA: TGTGCCACGAGACCATTCACAGGGGCCCGGGGCACAGATACGCAGTATTTT.